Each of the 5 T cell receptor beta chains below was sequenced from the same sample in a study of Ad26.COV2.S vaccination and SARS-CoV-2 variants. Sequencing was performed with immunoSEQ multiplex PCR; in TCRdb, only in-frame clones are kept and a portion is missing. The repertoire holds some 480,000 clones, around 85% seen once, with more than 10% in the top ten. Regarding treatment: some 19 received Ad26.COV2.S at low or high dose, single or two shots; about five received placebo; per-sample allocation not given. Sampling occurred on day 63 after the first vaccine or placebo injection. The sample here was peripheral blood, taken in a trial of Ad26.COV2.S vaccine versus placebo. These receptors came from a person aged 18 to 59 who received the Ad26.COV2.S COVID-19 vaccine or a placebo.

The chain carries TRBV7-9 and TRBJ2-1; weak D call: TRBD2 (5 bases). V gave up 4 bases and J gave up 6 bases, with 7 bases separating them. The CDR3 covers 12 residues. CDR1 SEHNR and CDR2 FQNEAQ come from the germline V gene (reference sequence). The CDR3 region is CASSSSTNEQFF. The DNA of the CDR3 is TGTGCCAGCAGCTCTAGCACCAATGAGCAGTTCTTC. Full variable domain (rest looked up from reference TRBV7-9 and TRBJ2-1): DTGVSQNPRHKITKRGQNVTFRCDPISEHNRLYWYRQTLGQGPEFLTYFQNEAQLEKSRLLSDRFSAERPKGSFSTLEIQRTEQGDSAMYLCASSSSTNEQFFGPGTRLTVL.

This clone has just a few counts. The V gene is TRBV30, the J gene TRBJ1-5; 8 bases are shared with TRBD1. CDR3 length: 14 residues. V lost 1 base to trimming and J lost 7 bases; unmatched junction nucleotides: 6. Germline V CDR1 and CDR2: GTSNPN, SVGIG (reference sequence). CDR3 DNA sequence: TGTGCCTGGAGTGGTGGACAGGGAGGCCAGCCCCAGCATTTT. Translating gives CAWSGGQGGQPQHF.

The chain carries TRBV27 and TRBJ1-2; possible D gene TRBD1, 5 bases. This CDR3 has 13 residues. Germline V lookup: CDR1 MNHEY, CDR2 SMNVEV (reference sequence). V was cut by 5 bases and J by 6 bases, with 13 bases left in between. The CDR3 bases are TGTGCCAGCAGTCTGGACAAGACCGATGGCTACACCTTC. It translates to CASSLDKTDGYTF.

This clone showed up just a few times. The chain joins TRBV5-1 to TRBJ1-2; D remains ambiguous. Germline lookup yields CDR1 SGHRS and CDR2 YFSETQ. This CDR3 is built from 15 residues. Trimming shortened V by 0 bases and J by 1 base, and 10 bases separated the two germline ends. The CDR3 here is CASSLDPTGNYGYTF. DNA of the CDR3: TGCGCCAGCAGCTTGGACCCTACGGGTAACTATGGCTACACCTTC.

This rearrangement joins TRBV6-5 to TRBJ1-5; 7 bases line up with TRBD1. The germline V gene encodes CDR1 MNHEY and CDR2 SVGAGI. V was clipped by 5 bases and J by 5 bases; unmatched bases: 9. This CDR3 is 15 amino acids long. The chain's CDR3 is CASSRGTARDQPQHF. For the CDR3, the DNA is TGTGCCAGCAGTAGGGGGACAGCAAGAGATCAGCCCCAGCATTTT.